This TCR beta chain was obtained from a study of blood T cells in healthy people across ages (dated by TCRdb to between 2015 and 2017). Notes on the research overall: Template switching captured roughly one uniquely barcoded TCR beta cDNA molecule per two T cells in model experiments. Donors of different ages were randomly distributed across sequencing lanes to avoid experimental bias. The study analyzed two additional independent replicas of 1 million unique cDNA reads from the same blood draw for two donors, one aged 18 to 29 and one aged 80 or older. Using deep sequencing normalized with unique cDNA molecular identifiers, the study measured how TCR beta repertoire diversity changes with age. Donors were grouped into four age groups: young (average 16 years), middle-aged (roughly 37), aged (over 55) and long-lived (approximately 81). What the study reported, not specific to this receptor: Estimates of total diversity from one million sequenced T cells were regarded as lower bounds and underestimates. Because donor CMV infection status was unknown, age-related changes in expanded clonotypes were potentially confounded. There was a strong correlation between observed TCR beta diversity and the percentage of naive T cells measured by flow cytometry. Compared with the aged group, more naive CD4+ T cells, fewer expanded clones and increased TCR diversity were shown by the long-lived group, suggesting age selection. Observed TCR beta diversity per million T cells fell roughly linearly with age, and a significant reduction was already apparent by age about 43. Conclusive comparison of naive and antigen-experienced compartments was prevented by the profiling of bulk unsorted PBMCs.

CDR3 length: 18 amino acids, cysteine to phenylalanine. Kept here is only the CDR3 DNA, which spans 54 bases and is read in frame from base 1. V ends up 0 bases short and J 2 bases short, with an unmatched junction base count of 8. CDR1 and CDR2, per the germline V gene (reference sequence), are LGHDT and YNNKEL. Systemically healthy Caucasian individuals from Russia, 35 to 50 in total and aged roughly 6 to 100 years, were included as donors. Each donor gave about 9.8 milliliters of peripheral blood, drawn into EDTA-treated Vacutainer tubes. PBMCs were isolated by Ficoll-Paque density-gradient centrifugation, with at least 7 million obtained per sample. Trizol reagent was used to extract total RNA from PBMCs, with at least 5.5 micrograms per sample. For every donor, flow cytometry on a PBMC aliquot measured the percentage of naive CD45RAhigh/CD27high T cells. Points on this clonotype: Its antigen has not been determined. The input lacks base qualities; no much larger clone sits a single base away.

The library was produced with 5' RACE. Sequencer: Illumina HiSeq 2500. A second PCR of roughly 6 to 11 cycles was performed with a sample-barcoded 5' primer and a J-beta primer mix. A template-switch 5' adaptor carrying 12 random nucleotides introduced a unique molecular identifier onto each TCR beta cDNA molecule. Each sample yielded at least 2.5 million CDR3-containing paired-end reads. All of the RNA was converted into first-strand cDNA using the Mint cDNA synthesis kit, with a TRBC-specific oligonucleotide serving as the primer. Following uracil-DNA glycosylase treatment, all cDNA underwent a first 18-cycle PCR with the universal primers M1SS and BC2_uni_R. The study's own analysis went as follows. Normalization of each sample was performed by random selection of 1 million high-quality reads, each carrying a distinct molecular identifier. Instead of being binned into consensus sequences, reads with shared molecular identifiers were discarded. MiTCR, set to a Q25 quality threshold and the strictest error-elimination algorithm, was used for CDR3 identification, clonotype clustering and error correction. Lower-bound total TCR beta diversity was estimated with a nonparametric unseen species model using Euler transformation. The raw public reads went through TCRdb reprocessing: fastp at Q25, MiXCR clone calling, in-frame beta chains kept. Every CDR3 protein is listed once, alongside the most common genes and DNA of its rows. The V and J calls and clone size are TCRdb's, not the authors'. The sample yields more than 1 million distinct CDR3 sequences; 35% to 55% were counted once. Of the sample, 15% to 20% falls within the top ten clones.

The chain is encoded by TRBV3-1 joined to TRBJ2-7, with 12 middle bases fitting TRBD2. The sample comprised blood. This TCR was recovered from a woman aged 55-70 years in good health. For the CDR3, the sequence is CASSQDVGLAGTTYEQYF. The DNA sequence is as follows: TGTGCCAGCAGCCAAGACGTCGGACTAGCGGGAACCACCTACGAGCAGTACTTC.